This TCR beta chain was identified during a study of T cells in Graves' hyperthyroidism and ophthalmopathy. For the study at large: Once the initial diagnosis was made, peripheral blood was obtained before any treatment. General observations from the study: Most thyroid clonotypes expanded above 0.001 were also detected in blood.

Among ophthalmopathy patients, the Clinical Activity Score reached at least 3, the NOSPECS grade reached at least 4, and duration remained under 3 months. Lactation, pregnancy, other autoimmune disease or uncontrolled infection excluded patients. This clonotype was counted ten times or more. As yet, its antigen is unknown. What was amplified from RNA transcripts were TCR beta CDR3 regions. First-round RT-PCR targeting the TCR CDR3 was performed with the HTBI primer set. From the multiplex PCR reads, TCRdb called clonotypes with MiXCR, one entry per CDR3 protein. The sample carries 600,000 to 700,000 distinct CDR3 sequences, roughly 14% recorded once. The sample comprised blood. The sequence was collected from a middle-aged woman with Graves' ophthalmopathy.

CDR3 sequence (DNA): TGCGCCAGCAGCTTGGGGGGGGAACCTATCGAGGGCTACACCTTC. Translation: CASSLGGEPIEGYTF. The chain is built from TRBV5-1 and TRBJ1-2; D perhaps matches TRBD1 (5 bases). Germline CDR1 reads SGHRS; CDR2 reads YFSETQ. CDR3 length: 15 amino acids. Trimming removed 0 bases at V and 8 bases at J, with 17 bases between.